Listed below are T cell receptor beta chains from one sample, sequenced in a study of regulatory T cells in long-lasting Graves disease. One entry per CDR3 protein results from TCRdb running MiXCR on the multiplex PCR reads. The repertoire consists of about 420,000 distinct CDR3 sequences, with about a sixth occurring once and the leading ten covering about 23%. This sample also belongs to another study, concerning T cells in Graves' hyperthyroidism and ophthalmopathy.

The starting material was peripheral blood mononuclear cells (PBMCs), obtained at new diagnosis, from a patient treated with antithyroid drugs. The receptors stem from a woman between 18 and 29 years old with Graves disease. Each CDR3 is given with its conserved first and last residue. The order of the fields is D gene, V gene, clone size, CDR3 length, J gene, CDR3 protein, CDR3 DNA. The D gene is left open where the match is weak. The size of a clone is reported for some rows only, either as once, few or many, or as a class for expanded clones.

D gene: NA
V gene: TRBV28
clone size: NA
CDR3 length: 14
J gene: TRBJ1-6
CDR3 protein: CASSAATEGSPLHF
CDR3 DNA: TGTGCCAGCAGTGCCGCTACGGAGGGCTCCCCCCTCCACTTT

D gene: NA
V gene: TRBV15
clone size: few
CDR3 length: 15
J gene: TRBJ2-3
CDR3 protein: CATSRERGVTDTQYF
CDR3 DNA: TGTGCCACCAGCAGAGAAAGAGGGGTCACAGATACGCAGTATTTT

D gene: TRBD1
V gene: TRBV5-1
clone size: NA
CDR3 length: 15
J gene: TRBJ2-2
CDR3 protein: CASSDGTGSAGELFF
CDR3 DNA: TGCGCCAGCAGCGACGGGACAGGTTCGGCCGGGGAGCTGTTTTTT

D gene: TRBD2
V gene: TRBV7-6
clone size: few
CDR3 length: 16
J gene: TRBJ2-2
CDR3 protein: CASGGGGSNFAGELFF
CDR3 DNA: TGTGCCAGCGGGGGAGGCGGGAGCAATTTCGCCGGGGAGCTGTTTTTT

D gene: TRBD2
V gene: TRBV10-2
clone size: NA
CDR3 length: 14
J gene: TRBJ2-3
CDR3 protein: CASSYSGSVDTQYF
CDR3 DNA: TGCGCCAGCAGCTATAGCGGGAGCGTAGATACGCAGTATTTT

D gene: NA
V gene: TRBV7-2
clone size: many
CDR3 length: 17
J gene: TRBJ2-3
CDR3 protein: CASSLVGVSGVGDTQYF
CDR3 DNA: TGTGCCAGCAGCTTAGTAGGAGTGTCGGGAGTTGGAGATACGCAGTATTTT

D gene: NA
V gene: TRBV3-1
clone size: many
CDR3 length: 15
J gene: TRBJ2-7
CDR3 protein: CASSQEPGVNYEQYF
CDR3 DNA: TGTGCCAGCAGCCAAGAACCCGGGGTAAACTACGAGCAGTACTTC

D gene: TRBD2
V gene: TRBV20-1
clone size: NA
CDR3 length: 15
J gene: TRBJ2-4
CDR3 protein: CSAFPLAGIKNIQYF
CDR3 DNA: TGCAGTGCCTTCCCCCTAGCGGGAATCAAAAACATTCAGTACTTC

D gene: TRBD2
V gene: TRBV20-1
clone size: NA
CDR3 length: 14
J gene: TRBJ2-7
CDR3 protein: CSASGLAGNYEQYF
CDR3 DNA: TGCAGTGCCTCGGGACTAGCGGGTAACTACGAGCAGTACTTC

D gene: TRBD2
V gene: TRBV9
clone size: few
CDR3 length: 15
J gene: TRBJ2-1
CDR3 protein: CASSDGVAGWHEQFF
CDR3 DNA: TGTGCCAGCAGCGATGGAGTAGCGGGATGGCATGAGCAGTTCTTC

D gene: NA
V gene: TRBV28
clone size: NA
CDR3 length: 12
J gene: TRBJ2-1
CDR3 protein: CASSFKYNEQFF
CDR3 DNA: TGTGCCAGCAGTTTTAAGTACAATGAGCAGTTCTTC

D gene: NA
V gene: TRBV2
clone size: many
CDR3 length: 14
J gene: TRBJ2-3
CDR3 protein: CASRSDTSFDTQYF
CDR3 DNA: TGTGCCAGCAGGTCCGATACTAGCTTCGATACGCAGTATTTT

D gene: NA
V gene: TRBV12-5
clone size: many
CDR3 length: 13
J gene: TRBJ1-1
CDR3 protein: CASGPAPNTEAFF
CDR3 DNA: TGTGCTAGTGGTCCGGCCCCAAACACTGAAGCTTTCTTT

D gene: NA
V gene: TRBV5-1
clone size: NA
CDR3 length: 16
J gene: TRBJ2-6
CDR3 protein: CASSPTALSGANVLTF
CDR3 DNA: TGCGCCAGCAGCCCCACAGCGTTATCTGGGGCCAACGTCCTGACTTTC

D gene: TRBD2
V gene: TRBV24-1
clone size: NA
CDR3 length: 16
J gene: TRBJ2-2
CDR3 protein: CATSDPGGRRTGELFF
CDR3 DNA: TGTGCCACCAGTGATCCGGGAGGGCGAAGGACCGGGGAGCTGTTTTTT

D gene: NA
V gene: TRBV5-1
clone size: NA
CDR3 length: 11
J gene: TRBJ2-1
CDR3 protein: CASAAGNEQFF
CDR3 DNA: TGCGCCAGCGCGGCGGGTAATGAGCAGTTCTTC

D gene: NA
V gene: TRBV10-3
clone size: many
CDR3 length: 14
J gene: TRBJ1-1
CDR3 protein: CAISESGAGTEAFF
CDR3 DNA: TGTGCCATCAGTGAGTCGGGGGCGGGCACTGAAGCTTTCTTT

D gene: NA
V gene: TRBV7-9
clone size: many
CDR3 length: 13
J gene: TRBJ2-1
CDR3 protein: CASSLVRDNEQFF
CDR3 DNA: TGTGCCAGCAGCTTAGTTAGGGACAATGAGCAGTTCTTC

D gene: TRBD2
V gene: TRBV19
clone size: NA
CDR3 length: 15
J gene: TRBJ2-5
CDR3 protein: CASSIGASGRETQYF
CDR3 DNA: TGTGCCAGTAGTATAGGGGCTAGCGGGAGAGAGACCCAGTACTTC

D gene: NA
V gene: TRBV20-1
clone size: few
CDR3 length: 14
J gene: TRBJ2-5
CDR3 protein: CSARGGSGQETQYF
CDR3 DNA: TGCAGTGCCAGAGGGGGTAGCGGACAAGAGACCCAGTACTTC

D gene: NA
V gene: TRBV11-1
clone size: many
CDR3 length: 17
J gene: TRBJ1-1
CDR3 protein: CASRLRRGGNMNTEAFF
CDR3 DNA: TGTGCCAGCAGACTAAGGAGGGGGGGAAACATGAACACTGAAGCTTTCTTT

D gene: NA
V gene: TRBV11-2
clone size: many
CDR3 length: 13
J gene: TRBJ1-5
CDR3 protein: CASSLSISQPQHF
CDR3 DNA: TGTGCCAGCAGCCTCTCGATCTCTCAGCCCCAGCATTTT

D gene: TRBD2
V gene: TRBV20-1
clone size: many
CDR3 length: 16
J gene: TRBJ2-5
CDR3 protein: CSASPLLAGEEETQYF
CDR3 DNA: TGCAGTGCTAGCCCTCTCCTAGCGGGAGAAGAGGAGACCCAGTACTTC

D gene: NA
V gene: TRBV2
clone size: few
CDR3 length: 13
J gene: TRBJ2-3
CDR3 protein: CASSYGGADTQYF
CDR3 DNA: TGTGCCAGCTCGTATGGGGGAGCAGATACGCAGTATTTT

D gene: TRBD2
V gene: TRBV7-3
clone size: few
CDR3 length: 21
J gene: TRBJ2-1
CDR3 protein: CASSFPRPTSRRSSSYNEQFF
CDR3 DNA: TGTGCCAGCAGCTTCCCGCGTCCGACTAGCAGACGTTCGAGCTCCTACAATGAGCAGTTCTTC

D gene: NA
V gene: TRBV28
clone size: many
CDR3 length: 15
J gene: TRBJ1-2
CDR3 protein: CASWHKRGAHDGYTF
CDR3 DNA: TGTGCCAGCTGGCACAAACGGGGGGCGCATGATGGCTACACCTTC

D gene: TRBD2
V gene: TRBV7-3
clone size: many
CDR3 length: 15
J gene: TRBJ2-1
CDR3 protein: CASSPVPGLADEQFF
CDR3 DNA: TGTGCCAGCAGCCCCGTCCCGGGACTAGCCGATGAGCAGTTCTTC

D gene: TRBD2
V gene: TRBV10-2
clone size: NA
CDR3 length: 14
J gene: TRBJ2-7
CDR3 protein: CASSPTSGRAQSYF
CDR3 DNA: TGCGCCAGCAGTCCAACTAGCGGGAGGGCGCAATCGTACTTC

D gene: NA
V gene: TRBV6-2/TRBV6-3
clone size: NA
CDR3 length: 11
J gene: TRBJ2-3
CDR3 protein: CASALGGTQYF
CDR3 DNA: TGTGCCAGCGCCCTAGGGGGTACGCAGTATTTT

D gene: NA
V gene: TRBV12-3/TRBV12-4
clone size: many
CDR3 length: 12
J gene: TRBJ2-3
CDR3 protein: CASSLSPDTQYF
CDR3 DNA: TGTGCCAGCAGTCTCTCGCCAGATACGCAGTATTTT

D gene: TRBD2
V gene: TRBV9
clone size: medium-sized
CDR3 length: 14
J gene: TRBJ2-7
CDR3 protein: CASSPGTSFGEQYF
CDR3 DNA: TGTGCCAGCAGTCCCGGGACTAGCTTTGGCGAGCAGTACTTC

D gene: NA
V gene: TRBV28
clone size: NA
CDR3 length: 14
J gene: TRBJ1-3
CDR3 protein: CASSFLASGNTIYF
CDR3 DNA: TGTGCCAGCAGTTTCTTGGCCTCTGGAAACACCATATATTTT